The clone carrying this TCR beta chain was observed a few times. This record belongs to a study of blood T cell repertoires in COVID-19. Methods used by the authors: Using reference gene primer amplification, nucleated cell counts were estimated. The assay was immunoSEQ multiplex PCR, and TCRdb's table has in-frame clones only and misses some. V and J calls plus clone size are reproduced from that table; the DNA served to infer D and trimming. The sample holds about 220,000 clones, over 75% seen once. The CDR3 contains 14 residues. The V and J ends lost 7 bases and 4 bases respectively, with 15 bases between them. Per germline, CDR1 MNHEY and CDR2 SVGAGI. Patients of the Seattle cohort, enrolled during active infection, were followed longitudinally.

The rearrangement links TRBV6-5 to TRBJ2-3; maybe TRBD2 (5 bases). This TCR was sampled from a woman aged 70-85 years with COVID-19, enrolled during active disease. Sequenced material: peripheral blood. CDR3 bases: TGTGCCAGCAACCGGGAACAGCGGTCAGATACGCAGTATTTT. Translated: CASNREQRSDTQYF.